This T cell receptor beta chain originates from a study of multiple sclerosis patients with progressive multifocal leukoencephalopathy (dated by TCRdb to the late 2010s). A note on the overall study: The controls were roughly 5 MS patients treated with natalizumab who did not develop PML and who were sampled longitudinally. Longitudinal follow-up was performed in two natalizumab-treated patients who later developed PML, from before therapy through 6 and 12 months to PML onset. The study aimed to detect JC virus-specific or public T-cell expansions arising at the time of PML onset. Peripheral T and B cells were examined in MS patients who went on to develop PML (4 under natalizumab, 1 after alemtuzumab) as well as in treated patients who did not. General study outcomes and caveats: With only a small, descriptive cohort, it remained unclear whether the findings reflect JC virus infection or general immunocompromise. Only peripheral blood was analyzed, although cerebrospinal fluid or brain lymphocytes might be more informative for natalizumab-associated PML. TRB clones with frequency above 0.5% were observed only in PML patients, but the clones expanded at PML onset were found to be already present before and during natalizumab therapy. When PML developed, no shared TRBV or TRBJ gene usage and no preferred TRBV-TRBJ pairings were found. In most PML patients, lower normalized Shannon entropy suggested less diverse TRB repertoires, while the natalizumab-treated controls had values close to 1.

Amplification of TRB CDR3 regions from genomic DNA was performed at survey-level depth using the immunoSEQ two-step multiplex PCR. Synthetic inline TR CDR3 controls covering all V-J pairings were spiked into each PCR to estimate template counts and remove amplification bias. Reads went through processing to reduce amplification and sequencing bias, and quantification was done against synthetic TR CDR3 analogs. Under the source paper's analysis protocol: Raw data were processed in ImmunoSEQ Analyzer, removing out-of-frame sequences and CDR3s with stop codons, and genes were named by IMGT nomenclature. Repertoire diversity was summarized as normalized Shannon entropy, defined as 1 minus Pielou's evenness. Only TRB sequences sharing the V gene, the J gene and the CDR3 were counted as identical. Public PML clonotypes were defined as CDR3s shared by two or more PML-onset samples but absent from earlier samples, from controls, and from public databases. Positional CDR3 amino acid composition was analyzed in Skylign with the observed count method. Held by TCRdb, this immuneACCESS table contains in-frame sequences only and omits some clones. Under half of the omission traces to an unresolved V gene where checked; the cause of the rest is unknown. V, J and clone size were drawn from that table, and D and trimming were deduced from the DNA. The sample contains roughly 34,000 clones, around nine tenths of them found a single time. The leading ten clones occupy over 1.3% of the sample.

The germline V gene yields MDHEN for CDR1 and SYDVKM for CDR2. Trimming at the junction amounts to 10 bases on V and 2 bases on J, and the germline ends lie 12 bases apart. The CDR3 spans 12 residues, from the cysteine through the phenylalanine. Here the CDR3 DNA is all that survives: 36 bases in frame from base 1. About this clone: Its antigen remains unidentified. Nothing much larger sits one base from this clone, and base qualities are not available.

Sample time point, as interpreted from the label and publication: before natalizumab initiation. Every listed patient had earlier received interferon beta, and every PML patient was female. Blood samples for T0 were taken before the first natalizumab infusion. Ficoll-Hypaque density gradient centrifugation was used to isolate peripheral blood mononuclear cells. The receptor chain draws on TRBV28 and TRBJ2-7; the D call could be TRBD1 or TRBD2, with each sharing 5 bases. The TCR sequence derives from a human donor with multiple sclerosis. The sequenced material came from PBMCs. The CDR3 is CATGTLPYEQYF. The nucleotides are TGTGCCACCGGGACCCTGCCCTACGAGCAGTACTTC.